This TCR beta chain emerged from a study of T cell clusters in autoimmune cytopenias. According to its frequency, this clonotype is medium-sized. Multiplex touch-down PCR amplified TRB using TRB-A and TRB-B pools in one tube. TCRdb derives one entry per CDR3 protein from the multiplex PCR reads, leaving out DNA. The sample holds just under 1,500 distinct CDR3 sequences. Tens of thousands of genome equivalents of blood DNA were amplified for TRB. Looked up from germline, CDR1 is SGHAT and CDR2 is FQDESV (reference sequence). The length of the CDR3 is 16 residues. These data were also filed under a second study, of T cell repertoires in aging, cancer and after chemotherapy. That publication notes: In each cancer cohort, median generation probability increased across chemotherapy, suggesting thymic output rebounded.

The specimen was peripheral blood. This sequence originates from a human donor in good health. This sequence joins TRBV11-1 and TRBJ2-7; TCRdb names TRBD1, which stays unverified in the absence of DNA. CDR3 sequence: CASSLRQRGQGYEQYF. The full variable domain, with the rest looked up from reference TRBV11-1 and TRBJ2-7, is EAEVAQSPRYKITEKSQAVAFWCDPISGHATLYWYRQILGQGPELLVQFQDESVVDDSQLPKDRFSAERLKGVDSTLKIQPAELGDSAMYLCASSLRQRGQGYEQYFGPGTRLTVT.